Listed here are 21 T cell receptor beta chains from one sample, sequenced in a study of siplizumab effects on memory and regulatory T cells. Produced via immunoSEQ multiplex PCR; TCRdb's table is partial and in-frame only. The data contain 100,000 or so clones, under 95% of them singletons. The specimen was CD4+ T cells sorted from blood. All receptors come from a human donor in good health.

J is TRBJ1-5 and V is TRBV27, with D perhaps TRBD1 (6 bases). V shed 5 bases and J shed 3 bases, with 8 bases lying between them. The CDR3 runs 13 residues. Germline V gene data show CDR1 as MNHEY and CDR2 as SMNVEV (reference sequence). The CDR3 here is CASSGQLNQPQHF. CDR3 DNA: TGTGCCAGCAGTGGACAGCTCAATCAGCCCCAGCATTTT.

The rearrangement uses TRBV9 and TRBJ2-1, with TRBD2 identical over 10 bases. The CDR3 runs to 15 residues. Germline CDR1 is SGDLS and CDR2 is YYNGEE. Trimming cost V 0 bases and J 10 bases; bases outside gene matches: 7. CDR3 in DNA: TGTGCCAGCAGCGTAGCCCTAGCGGGAGTTCGGGAGCAGTTCTTC. Protein product: CASSVALAGVREQFF.

This chain joins TRBV5-4 and TRBJ1-1; D is undetermined. Trimming cost V 0 bases and J 0 bases, with 6 bases left between them. Germline CDR1 reads SGHNT; CDR2 reads YYREEE (reference sequence). The CDR3 covers 14 residues. This CDR3 reads CASSLAGMNTEAFF. CDR3 DNA: TGTGCCAGCAGCTTGGCAGGTATGAACACTGAAGCTTTCTTT.

The rearrangement uses TRBV6-5 and TRBJ1-6; 9 nucleotides match TRBD1. Germline CDR1 and CDR2: MNHEY and SVGAGI. CDR3 size: 12 residues. The V gene end was trimmed by 5 bases and the J gene end by 16 bases; junction bases not matched to a gene: 6. CDR3: CASSTGTGRLHF. CDR3 DNA sequence: TGTGCCAGCAGTACCGGGACAGGGAGGCTCCACTTT.

The rearrangement uses TRBV5-4 and TRBJ1-6; D perhaps matches TRBD1 (6 bases). Germline V CDR1 and CDR2: SGHNT, YYREEE (reference sequence). This CDR3 is 14 amino acids long. Trimming left V 2 bases short and J 7 bases short, with 10 bases between. In DNA, the CDR3 is TGTGCCAGCAGCTTCGCGGGGGCGAATTCACCCCTCCACTTT. It codes for CASSFAGANSPLHF.

The chain recombines TRBV6-1 with TRBJ1-4, with unresolved D. CDR3 length: 14 residues. The V and J ends lost 4 bases and 4 bases respectively, with 10 bases between them. The germline CDR1 and CDR2 sequences are MNHNS and SASEGT. The CDR3 DNA reads TGTGCCAGCAGTGGTCGAGGAAGTAATGAAAAACTGTTTTTT. This translates into CASSGRGSNEKLFF.

This clone was detected a few times. The chain uses TRBV11-2 and TRBJ2-7; 13 bases line up with TRBD2. The CDR3 spans 15 residues. Germline V gene data show CDR1 as SGHAT and CDR2 as FQNNGV. V shed 4 bases and J 6 bases; nucleotides not matched to a gene: 6. The CDR3 DNA reads TGTGCCAGCAGCTCAGGACTAGCGGGAGTCCCCGAGCAGTACTTC. Protein: CASSSGLAGVPEQYF.

This sequence joins TRBV19 and TRBJ1-6, with a tentative D call TRBD1 (6 bases). Trimming left V 5 bases short and J 8 bases short, with 13 bases between. This CDR3 has 14 residues. The germline CDR1 and CDR2 sequences are LNHDA and SQIVND (reference sequence). CDR3 amino acids: CASSPRDTHSPLHF. The CDR3 DNA reads as TGTGCCAGTAGTCCCCGGGACACCCATTCACCCCTCCACTTT.

This clone was observed a single time. The chain is built from TRBV5-1 and TRBJ1-1, with D possibly being TRBD1 (6 bases). The CDR3 runs to 15 residues. Germline values: CDR1 SGHRS, CDR2 YFSETQ. With 4 bases removed from V and 0 bases from J, the gap between germline ends came to 13 bases. The CDR3 region is CASSPAGHLNTEAFF. CDR3 coding DNA: TGCGCCAGCAGCCCAGCGGGACACTTGAACACTGAAGCTTTCTTT.

Note on this clone: The junction differs from germline at one of its ends, possibly a read error. This sequence joins TRBV7-7 and TRBJ1-5; maybe TRBD1 (5 bases). The CDR3 contains 13 residues. The V gene's germline CDR1 is SSHAT and CDR2 FNYEAQ (reference sequence). Here the CDR3 reads CASSLEPGGPQHF. The CDR3 bases are TGTGCTAGCAGCTTAGAACCCGGGGGACCCCAGCATTTT.

This clone was picked up one time. This chain joins TRBV18 and TRBJ1-5; a weak D match, TRBD1 (5 bases). CDR1 and CDR2 (germline): KGHSH, LQKENI. The CDR3 runs to 15 residues. Trimming removed 1 base at V and 2 bases at J, with 9 bases between. CDR3 coding DNA: TGTGCCAGCTCACCACAGGGGAGGGGCAATCAGCCCCAGCATTTT. Protein sequence: CASSPQGRGNQPQHF.

This chain joins TRBV21-1 and TRBJ2-4; the listed D gene, TRBD1, was not tested against the DNA. TRBV21-1 is a pseudogene. The CDR3 totals 16 residues. CDR3 nucleotides: TGTGCCAGCAGCAAAAAAGGGGCCCTAGCCAAAAACATTCAGTACTTC. Translated, it gives CASSKKGALAKNIQYF.

The CDR3 DNA reads as TGTGCCAGCAGCTTAGCGGGCTTGGCAGGGGGAGGCTACACCTTC. It translates to CASSLAGLAGGGYTF. The chain joins TRBV7-2 to TRBJ1-2; TRBD1 matches 7 bases. The CDR3 extends over 15 amino acids. V lost 0 bases, J lost 8 bases, and 9 bases stayed unmatched. The V gene's germline CDR1 is SGHTA and CDR2 FQGNSA.

The chain uses TRBV28 and TRBJ2-1; 7 bases align to TRBD1. V dropped 2 bases and J dropped 15; count of bases not matched to a gene: 7. CDR3 length equals 12 residues. Germline V gene data show CDR1 as MDHEN and CDR2 as SYDVKM. CDR3 nucleotides: TGTGCCAGCAGTTTAAGGACAGGCGACTCGTTCTTC. Its translation is CASSLRTGDSFF.

This clone was seen a single time. J is TRBJ1-2 and V is TRBV7-9; D is perhaps TRBD1 (6 bases). The germline CDR1 and CDR2 sequences are SEHNR and FQNEAQ (reference sequence). The CDR3 totals 13 residues. V shed 5 bases and J shed 3 bases, with 10 bases lying between them. CDR3 amino acids: CASSDRTHYGYTF. CDR3 bases: TGTGCCAGCAGCGACAGGACACACTATGGCTACACCTTC. Full variable domain (missing parts from reference TRBV7-9 and TRBJ1-2): DTGVSQNPRHKITKRGQNVTFRCDPISEHNRLYWYRQTLGQGPEFLTYFQNEAQLEKSRLLSDRFSAERPKGSFSTLEIQRTEQGDSAMYLCASSDRTHYGYTFGSGTRLTVV.

This sequence joins TRBV6-5 and TRBJ1-4; D gene uncertain. Germline CDR1 and CDR2: MNHEY and SVGAGI. Trimming removed 9 bases from V and 8 bases from J, with 16 bases in between. This CDR3 has 13 residues. The CDR3 loop reads CASRTGFGEKLFF. CDR3 nucleotides: TGTGCCAGTCGGACCGGTTTTGGAGAAAAACTGTTTTTT.

V usage is TRBV11-3 and J usage is TRBJ2-7; no reliable D call. With 0 bases removed from V and 7 bases from J, the gap between germline ends came to 7 bases. The CDR3 spans 12 residues. The germline CDR1 and CDR2 sequences are SGHNT and YENEEA. In DNA form, the CDR3 reads TGTGCCAGCAGCTTAGAAACCGGGGAGCAGTACTTC. Encoded protein: CASSLETGEQYF.

CDR3 amino acids: CASSRTGATGELFF. DNA for the CDR3: TGTGCCAGCAGCCGGACAGGGGCCACCGGGGAGCTGTTTTTT. V gene TRBV7-9 combines with J gene TRBJ2-2; 9 nucleotides line up with TRBD1. The trim removed 5 bases at V and 4 bases at J, leaving 2 bases unmatched. The V gene's germline CDR1 is SEHNR and CDR2 FQNEAQ (reference sequence). CDR3 size: 14 residues. The whole variable domain, remainder taken from reference TRBV7-9 and TRBJ2-2, is DTGVSQNPRHKITKRGQNVTFRCDPISEHNRLYWYRQTLGQGPEFLTYFQNEAQLEKSRLLSDRFSAERPKGSFSTLEIQRTEQGDSAMYLCASSRTGATGELFFGEGSRLTVL.

V gene TRBV5-1 combines with J gene TRBJ2-7, with a tentative D call TRBD1 (7 bases). This CDR3 has 15 residues. Per germline, CDR1 SGHRS and CDR2 YFSETQ. The V end was cut by 4 bases, the J end by 0 bases, with 14 bases between. CDR3 sequence reads: CASSGGTASSYEQYF. The CDR3 DNA reads TGCGCCAGCAGCGGGGGGACAGCGAGCTCCTACGAGCAGTACTTC. The full variable domain, rest sourced from reference TRBV5-1 and TRBJ2-7, is KAGVTQTPRYLIKTRGQQVTLSCSPISGHRSVSWYQQTPGQGLQFLFEYFSETQRNKGNFPGRFSGRQFSNSRSEMNVSTLELGDSALYLCASSGGTASSYEQYFGPGTRLTVT.

The chain has TRBV9 and TRBJ2-1; D is possibly TRBD2 (6 bases). The CDR3 has 15 residues. The V gene lost 4 bases and the J gene lost 5 bases, with 16 bases spanning the gap. Germline values: CDR1 SGDLS, CDR2 YYNGEE. This CDR3 is CASSQRLVPDNEQFF. Here the CDR3 DNA reads TGTGCCAGCAGCCAAAGACTAGTACCAGACAATGAGCAGTTCTTC.

The chain carries TRBV15 and TRBJ1-4, with D unclear. The CDR3 loop spans 15 amino acids. CDR1 and CDR2 from the germline V gene are LNHNV and YYDKDF (reference sequence). V gave up 4 bases and J gave up 7 bases, with 16 bases separating them. The CDR3 DNA sequence: TGTGCCACCAGCACGGGAACTGGGTGGAGTGAAAAACTGTTTTTT. Protein: CATSTGTGWSEKLFF. The full variable domain, completed using reference TRBV15 and TRBJ1-4, is DAMVIQNPRYQVTQFGKPVTLSCSQTLNHNVMYWYQQKSSQAPKLLFHYYDKDFNNEADTPDNFQSRRPNTSFCFLDIRSPGLGDTAMYLCATSTGTGWSEKLFFGSGTQLSVL.